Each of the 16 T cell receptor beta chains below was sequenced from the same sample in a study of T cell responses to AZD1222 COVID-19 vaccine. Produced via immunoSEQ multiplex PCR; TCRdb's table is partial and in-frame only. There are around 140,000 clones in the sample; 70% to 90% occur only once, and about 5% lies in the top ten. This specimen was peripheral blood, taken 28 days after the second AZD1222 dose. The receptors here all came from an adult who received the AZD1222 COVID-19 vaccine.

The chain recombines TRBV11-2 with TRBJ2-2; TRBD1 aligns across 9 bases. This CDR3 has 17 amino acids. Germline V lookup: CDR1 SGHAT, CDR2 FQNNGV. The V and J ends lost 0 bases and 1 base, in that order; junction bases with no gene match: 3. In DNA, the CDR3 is TGTGCCAGCAGCTTAGACTGGGACAGGGTGAACACCGGGGAGCTGTTTTTT. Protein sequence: CASSLDWDRVNTGELFF.

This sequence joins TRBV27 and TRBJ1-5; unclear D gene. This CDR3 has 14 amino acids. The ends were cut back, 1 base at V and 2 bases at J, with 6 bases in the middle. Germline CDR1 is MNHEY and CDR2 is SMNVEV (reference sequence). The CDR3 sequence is CASSLYSGNQPQHF. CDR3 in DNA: TGTGCCAGCAGTTTATACAGCGGCAATCAGCCCCAGCATTTT.

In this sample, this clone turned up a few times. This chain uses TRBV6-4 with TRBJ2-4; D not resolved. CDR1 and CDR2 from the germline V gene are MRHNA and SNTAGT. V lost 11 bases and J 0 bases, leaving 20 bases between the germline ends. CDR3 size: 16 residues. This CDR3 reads CASSPIGSLAKNIQYF. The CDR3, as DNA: TGTGCCTCCTCCCCTATAGGGTCCTTAGCCAAAAACATTCAGTACTTC.

The CDR3 nucleotides are TGTGCCAGCAGCTTCCTCCGGGGCCTAGAGGGCACAGATACGCAGTATTTT. Translated, it gives CASSFLRGLEGTDTQYF. The chain has TRBV7-2 and TRBJ2-3, with D tentatively TRBD1 or TRBD2 (5 bases each). The CDR3 length is 17 residues. In germline, CDR1 is SGHTA, CDR2 FQGNSA. The V end was cut by 3 bases, the J end by 1 base, with 17 bases between. The variable domain in full, completed from reference TRBV7-2 and TRBJ2-3, reads GAGVSQSPSNKVTEKGKDVELRCDPISGHTALYWYRQSLGQGLEFLIYFQGNSAPDKSGLPSDRFSAERTGGSVSTLTIQRTQQEDSAVYLCASSFLRGLEGTDTQYFGPGTRLTVL.

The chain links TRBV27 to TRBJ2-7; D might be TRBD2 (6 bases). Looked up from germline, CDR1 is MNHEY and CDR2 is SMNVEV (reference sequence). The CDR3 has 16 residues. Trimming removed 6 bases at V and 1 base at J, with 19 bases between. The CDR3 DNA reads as TGTGCCAGCAGCCCGGGAGTGGGAGTTGGGTCCTACGAGCAGTACTTC. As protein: CASSPGVGVGSYEQYF.

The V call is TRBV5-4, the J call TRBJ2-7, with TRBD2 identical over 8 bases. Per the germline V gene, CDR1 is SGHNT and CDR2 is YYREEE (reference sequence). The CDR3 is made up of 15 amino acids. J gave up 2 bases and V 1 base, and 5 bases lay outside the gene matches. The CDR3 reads CASSLRTGGPYEQYF. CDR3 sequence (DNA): TGTGCCAGCAGCTTGCGAACGGGAGGGCCCTACGAGCAGTACTTC.

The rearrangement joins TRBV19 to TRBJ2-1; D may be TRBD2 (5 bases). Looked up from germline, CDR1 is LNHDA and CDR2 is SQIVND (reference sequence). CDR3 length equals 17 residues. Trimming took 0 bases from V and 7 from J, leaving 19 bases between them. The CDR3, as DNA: TGTGCCAGTAGTATAGAGTTATGGGCTTCGGGAAGGAATGAGCAGTTCTTC. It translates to CASSIELWASGRNEQFF. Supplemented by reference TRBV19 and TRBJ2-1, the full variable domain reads DGGITQSPKYLFRKEGQNVTLSCEQNLNHDAMYWYRQDPGQGLRLIYYSQIVNDFQKGDIAEGYSVSREKKESFPLTVTSAQKNPTAFYLCASSIELWASGRNEQFFGPGTRLTVL.

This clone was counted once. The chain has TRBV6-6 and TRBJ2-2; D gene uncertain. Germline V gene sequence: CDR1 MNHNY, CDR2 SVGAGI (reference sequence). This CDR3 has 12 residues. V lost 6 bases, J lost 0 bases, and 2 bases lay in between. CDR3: CASSPNTGELFF. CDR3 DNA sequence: TGTGCCAGCAGCCCGAACACCGGGGAGCTGTTTTTT.

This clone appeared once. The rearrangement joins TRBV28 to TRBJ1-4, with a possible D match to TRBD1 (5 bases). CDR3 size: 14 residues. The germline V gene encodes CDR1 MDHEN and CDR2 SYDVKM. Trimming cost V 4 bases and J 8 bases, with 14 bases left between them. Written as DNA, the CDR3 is TGTGCCAGCAGTTCTCCCGGGACGGGGGAAAAACTGTTTTTT. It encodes CASSSPGTGEKLFF.

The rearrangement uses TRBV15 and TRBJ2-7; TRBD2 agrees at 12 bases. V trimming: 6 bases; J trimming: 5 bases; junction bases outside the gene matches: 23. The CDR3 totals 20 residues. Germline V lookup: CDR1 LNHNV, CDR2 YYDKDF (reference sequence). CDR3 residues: CATRTGQGPWTSGTVHEQYF. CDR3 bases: TGTGCCACCAGAACGGGACAGGGGCCTTGGACTAGCGGGACCGTCCACGAGCAGTACTTC.

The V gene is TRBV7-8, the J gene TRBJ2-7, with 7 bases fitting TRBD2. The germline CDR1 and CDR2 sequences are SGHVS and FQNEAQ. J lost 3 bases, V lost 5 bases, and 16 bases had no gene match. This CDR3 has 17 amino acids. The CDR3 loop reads CASSPYPRGAGVYEQYF. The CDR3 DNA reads TGTGCCAGCAGCCCATACCCTCGCGGGGCGGGGGTCTACGAGCAGTACTTC.

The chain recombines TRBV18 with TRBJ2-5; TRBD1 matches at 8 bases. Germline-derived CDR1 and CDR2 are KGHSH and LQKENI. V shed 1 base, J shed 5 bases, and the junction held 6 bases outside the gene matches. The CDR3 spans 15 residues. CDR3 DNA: TGTGCCAGCTCACCACAAAAGGACAGGGTCGAGACCCAGTACTTC. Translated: CASSPQKDRVETQYF.

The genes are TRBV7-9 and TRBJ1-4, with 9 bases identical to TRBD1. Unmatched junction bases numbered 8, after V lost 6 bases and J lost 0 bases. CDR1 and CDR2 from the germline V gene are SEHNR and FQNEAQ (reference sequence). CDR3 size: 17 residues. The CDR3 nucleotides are TGTGCCAGCAGTTTTTCACAGGGGGCCTCAACTAATGAAAAACTGTTTTTT. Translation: CASSFSQGASTNEKLFF.

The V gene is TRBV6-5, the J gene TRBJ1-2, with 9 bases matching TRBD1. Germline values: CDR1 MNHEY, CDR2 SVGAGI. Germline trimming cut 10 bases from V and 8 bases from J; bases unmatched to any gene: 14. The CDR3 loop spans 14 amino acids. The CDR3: CATNTGGAFRGYTF. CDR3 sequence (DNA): TGTGCCACCAATACAGGGGGCGCTTTCCGGGGCTACACCTTC.

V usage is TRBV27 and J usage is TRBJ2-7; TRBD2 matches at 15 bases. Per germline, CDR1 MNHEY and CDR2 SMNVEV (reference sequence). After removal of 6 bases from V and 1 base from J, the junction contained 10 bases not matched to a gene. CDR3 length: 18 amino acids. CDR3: CASRIRGLAGGTSYEQYF. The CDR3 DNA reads TGTGCCAGCAGGATTCGGGGACTAGCGGGAGGTACTTCCTACGAGCAGTACTTC.

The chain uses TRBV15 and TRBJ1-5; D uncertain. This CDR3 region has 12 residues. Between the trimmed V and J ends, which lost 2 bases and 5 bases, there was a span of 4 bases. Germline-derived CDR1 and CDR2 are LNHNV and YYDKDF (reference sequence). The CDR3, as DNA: TGTGCCACCAGCAGATGGTATCAGCCCCAGCATTTT. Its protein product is CATSRWYQPQHF.